The present T cell receptor beta chain was sequenced within a study of graft-versus-host responses after intestinal transplantation. Across the study: The recipients all started with anti-thymocyte globulin induction and then took tacrolimus and steroids for around three years.

V shed 6 bases and J shed 4 bases, with 13 bases lying between them. The CDR3 runs 14 residues. The germline gives CDR1 MNHEY, CDR2 SVGAGI. Clones were sequenced by immunoSEQ multiplex PCR, and TCRdb holds only the in-frame ones, with some missing. Seen here are 80,000 to 100,000 clones, 92% observed once, and the top ten hold more than 0.15%. As for this clone: Its antigen is unknown.

V is TRBV6-5 and J is TRBJ2-1; possibly TRBD1 for D (5 bases). This sample comprised unstimulated CD4+ T cells sorted from spleen or lymph node cells, obtained before intestinal transplant. The TCR sequence derives from a human donor who received an intestinal transplant. CDR3 loop: CASSPRAGYNEQFF. The CDR3 nucleotides read TGTGCCAGCAGCCCCAGGGCTGGATACAATGAGCAGTTCTTC.